The 30 T cell receptor beta chains reported below all come from one sample, sequenced in a study of cytomegalovirus exposure and HLA in healthy donors. 60 Vbeta and 13 Jbeta primers were used in PCR. Only in-frame clones appear in the TCRdb table, and some are missing; sequencing was by immunoSEQ multiplex PCR. The sample lists 200,000 to 250,000 clones, roughly 80% occurring once. The sample was PBMCs. These receptors all stem from a girl aged 2-10 years in good health and CMV-seronegative.

There are a few counts of this clone. The rearrangement uses TRBV7-2 and TRBJ1-2; 8 bases match TRBD1. This CDR3 is 15 amino acids long. V lost 0 bases to trimming and J lost 4 bases; unmatched junction nucleotides: 4. Looked up from germline, CDR1 is SGHTA and CDR2 is FQGNSA. CDR3 sequence reads: CASSLAAGGTYGYTF. DNA of the CDR3: TGTGCCAGCAGCTTAGCGGCAGGGGGCACCTATGGCTACACCTTC.

The J gene is TRBJ1-6, the V gene TRBV10-3; TRBD1 aligns across 8 bases. CDR1 and CDR2 from the germline V gene are ENHRY and SYGVKD. The CDR3 covers 16 residues. Trimming took 1 base from V and 8 from J; bases not matched to a gene: 7. The CDR3 loop is CAISEFDRGTDSPLHF. The CDR3 DNA is TGTGCCATCAGTGAGTTTGACAGGGGAACAGATTCACCCCTCCACTTT.

The gene calls are TRBV29-1 and TRBJ1-1, with D possibly TRBD1 on 6 matching bases. Germline CDR1 SQVTM, CDR2 ANQGSEA. The CDR3 sequence is 13 residues long. V lost 6 bases to trimming and J lost 0 bases, with 11 bases between them. In DNA form, the CDR3 reads TGCAGCGTCACAGGGAAAATGAACACTGAAGCTTTCTTT. This sequence encodes CSVTGKMNTEAFF.

This clone showed up just a few times. One end of the junction varies from germline; a read error may be responsible. The rearrangement uses TRBV7-9 and TRBJ1-1, with a possible D match to TRBD1 (6 bases). This CDR3 comprises 12 residues. CDR1 SEHNR and CDR2 FQNEAQ come from the germline V gene (reference sequence). CDR3 nucleotide sequence: TGTTCCAGCAGCTTATCAGGGGCTGAAGCTTTCTTT. Translated: CSSSLSGAEAFF.

This clone was seen only once. The V and J genes are TRBV14 and TRBJ2-3; D is possibly TRBD2 (5 bases). Germline loops: CDR1 SGHDN, CDR2 FVKESK. The CDR3 is 12 residues long. V lost 3 bases to trimming and J lost 7 bases, with 8 bases between them. CDR3 residues: CASSQLAYTQYF. The CDR3, as DNA: TGTGCCAGCAGCCAGCTAGCATATACGCAGTATTTT. Looking up the rest from reference TRBV14 and TRBJ2-3 gives the full variable domain: EAGVTQFPSHSVIEKGQTVTLRCDPISGHDNLYWYRRVMGKEIKFLLHFVKESKQDESGMPNNRFLAERTGGTYSTLKVQPAELEDSGVYFCASSQLAYTQYFGPGTRLTVL.

This chain joins TRBV6-1 and TRBJ1-1, with 7 bases fitting TRBD1. Losses at the gene ends were 6 bases for V and 3 bases for J; bases not matched to a gene: 7. The CDR3 runs to 14 residues. Germline CDR1 MNHNS, CDR2 SASEGT. Written as DNA, the CDR3 is TGTGCCAGCAGGGGGACAGTCACCCACACTGAAGCTTTCTTT. As protein: CASRGTVTHTEAFF.

This rearrangement joins TRBV6-1 to TRBJ1-3; 7 bases are a match to TRBD1. The CDR3 is 13 amino acids. Germline V gives CDR1 MNHNS, CDR2 SASEGT. V lost 10 bases and J lost 2; bases outside the gene matches: 5. The CDR3, as DNA: TGTGCCACCGAAACAGGGGCTGGAAACACCATATATTTT. Residues: CATETGAGNTIYF.

The V and J genes are TRBV7-9 and TRBJ2-1; possible D gene TRBD2, 5 bases. Germline V lookup: CDR1 SEHNR, CDR2 FQNEAQ (reference sequence). This CDR3 is built from 17 residues. The germline V and J ends were trimmed by 1 base and 5 bases, with 18 bases remaining between them. This CDR3 reads CASSLGLLATRDNEQFF. The CDR3 DNA reads TGTGCCAGCAGCTTAGGGCTGCTAGCCACGAGGGACAATGAGCAGTTCTTC.

This clone was seen a handful of times. The chain links TRBV9 to TRBJ1-2, with TRBD1 as a possible D gene (6 bases). This CDR3 spans 17 amino acids. The germline CDR1 and CDR2 sequences are SGDLS and YYNGEE. Deletions cut 4 bases from V and 4 bases from J, with 23 bases between. DNA for the CDR3: TGTGCCAGCAGCCCTAATCCGACAGGCGCTCTAGCCTATGGCTACACCTTC. Encoded protein: CASSPNPTGALAYGYTF.

The rearrangement joins TRBV5-5 to TRBJ1-1; D remains unclear. Trimming removed 4 bases from V and 1 base from J, with 8 bases in between. CDR3 size: 13 residues. Per germline, CDR1 SGHKS and CDR2 YYEKEE (reference sequence). For the CDR3, the DNA is TGTGCCAGCAGCCCGCGGGGGAACACTGAAGCTTTCTTT. This codes for CASSPRGNTEAFF.

The V call is TRBV6-1, the J call TRBJ1-4; TRBD1 is a possible D gene (5 bases). Germline V gene sequence: CDR1 MNHNS, CDR2 SASEGT. CDR3 size: 14 residues. With 2 bases removed from V and 7 bases from J, the gap between germline ends came to 11 bases. CDR3 sequence reads: CASSELVGGEKLFF. In DNA form, the CDR3 reads TGTGCCAGCAGTGAACTAGTCGGGGGTGAAAAACTGTTTTTT.

The chain couples TRBV10-3 to TRBJ2-1; 9 bases match TRBD1. CDR1 is ENHRY and CDR2 is SYGVKD in the germline V gene. Unmatched junction bases numbered 5, after V lost 0 bases and J lost 8 bases. The CDR3 extends over 15 amino acids. CDR3 sequence reads: CAISESGTGKYEQFF. The CDR3 nucleotides read TGTGCCATCAGTGAGTCAGGGACAGGGAAGTATGAGCAGTTCTTC.

V is TRBV19 and J is TRBJ1-5, with 7 bases lining up with TRBD1. There are 16 residues in the CDR3. Germline assignment: CDR1 LNHDA and CDR2 SQIVND (reference sequence). V shed 1 base and J 7 bases; nucleotides not matched to a gene: 10. CDR3 loop: CASSIVVGGARQPQHF. CDR3 in DNA: TGTGCCAGTAGTATAGTAGTAGGGGGCGCAAGACAGCCCCAGCATTTT. Full variable domain (remainder filled in from reference TRBV19 and TRBJ1-5): DGGITQSPKYLFRKEGQNVTLSCEQNLNHDAMYWYRQDPGQGLRLIYYSQIVNDFQKGDIAEGYSVSREKKESFPLTVTSAQKNPTAFYLCASSIVVGGARQPQHFGDGTRLSIL.

The chain carries TRBV6-1 and TRBJ1-1; no clear D gene. Germline loops: CDR1 MNHNS, CDR2 SASEGT. V lost 1 base to trimming and J lost 4 bases, with 13 bases between them. The CDR3 is 15 residues long. In DNA, the CDR3 is TGTGCCAGCAGTGAAGGGCGGTTCTTGGGCACTGAAGCTTTCTTT. Its translation: CASSEGRFLGTEAFF.

The chain carries TRBV4-1 and TRBJ2-5, with TRBD1 as a possible D gene (5 bases). In germline, CDR1 is MGHRA, CDR2 YSYEKL. The V gene lost 0 bases and the J gene lost 4 bases, with 21 bases spanning the gap. The CDR3 loop spans 18 amino acids. The CDR3 loop is CASSQDLNSAGLGETQYF. CDR3 in DNA: TGCGCCAGCAGCCAAGATCTAAATTCGGCAGGGTTGGGAGAGACCCAGTACTTC.

V usage is TRBV18 and J usage is TRBJ1-5; 7 bases fit TRBD1. V shed 3 bases, J shed 8 bases, and the junction held 13 bases outside the gene matches. The CDR3 contains 16 residues. Germline values: CDR1 KGHSH, CDR2 LQKENI. Written as DNA, the CDR3 is TGTGCCAGCTCACCCCGAGGACAGGAACCCAGGGAGCCCCAGCATTTT. Protein product: CASSPRGQEPREPQHF.

CDR3 loop: CASRGQLLSHTEAFF. The CDR3 DNA sequence: TGTGCCAGCAGAGGACAGTTACTAAGCCACACTGAAGCTTTCTTT. This chain links TRBV7-2 with TRBJ1-1, with a possible D match to TRBD1 (6 bases). The germline V gene has CDR1 SGHTA and CDR2 FQGNSA. Trimming removed 6 bases at V and 3 bases at J, with 17 bases between. This CDR3 spans 15 amino acids.

This clone has only one observation. The chain has TRBV29-1 and TRBJ2-2; 9 nucleotides line up with TRBD1. V was pared by 5 bases and J by 2 bases, with 9 bases of the junction left unmatched. CDR3 length: 16 residues. Germline assignment: CDR1 SQVTM and CDR2 ANQGSEA. This CDR3 reads CSVKTGGHLNTGELFF. CDR3 DNA: TGCAGCGTTAAGACAGGGGGACACCTCAACACCGGGGAGCTGTTTTTT.

This chain connects TRBV4-1 to TRBJ2-3, with 7 positions matching TRBD2. Germline CDR1 reads MGHRA; CDR2 reads YSYEKL. The V segment lost 2 bases and the J segment 2 bases; nucleotides outside the gene matches: 13. The CDR3 is 18 amino acids. The DNA for the CDR3 is TGCGCCAGCAGCCAATCTTTTTCGACCGGGGGGACCACAGATACGCAGTATTTT. Translating it yields CASSQSFSTGGTTDTQYF.

CDR3 protein: CASNPLAGQSYEQYF. CDR3 sequence (DNA): TGCGCCAGCAACCCTTTAGCGGGGCAATCCTACGAGCAGTACTTC. J is TRBJ2-7 and V is TRBV5-1, with 8 bases lining up with TRBD2. Germline loops: CDR1 SGHRS, CDR2 YFSETQ. The V and J ends lost 6 bases and 1 base, in that order; junction bases with no gene match: 9. The CDR3 consists of 15 residues.

The V gene is TRBV5-6, the J gene TRBJ1-4; the match to TRBD1 covers 9 bases. Germline V gives CDR1 SGHDT, CDR2 YYEEEE. The CDR3 contains 15 residues. V lost 0 bases to trimming and J lost 5 bases; unmatched junction nucleotides: 2. The CDR3 DNA reads as TGTGCCAGCAGCTTGGGGGGGACAGGGAATGAAAAACTGTTTTTT. The encoded protein is CASSLGGTGNEKLFF.

V and J are TRBV6-5 and TRBJ1-2; possible D gene TRBD1, 5 bases. V lost 7 bases to trimming and J lost 8 bases, with 14 bases between them. Germline lookup yields CDR1 MNHEY and CDR2 SVGAGI. The CDR3 length is 12 residues. The CDR3 is CASKEQADGYTF. The CDR3 coding sequence is TGTGCCAGCAAAGAACAGGCGGACGGCTACACCTTC.

The chain links TRBV19 to TRBJ2-2; 7 bases align to TRBD2. Germline V lookup: CDR1 LNHDA, CDR2 SQIVND (reference sequence). The CDR3 consists of 13 residues. Trimming cost V 4 bases and J 7 bases; bases outside gene matches: 3. CDR3 sequence: CASSRVAGGELFF. The CDR3, as DNA: TGTGCCAGTAGTAGGGTAGCGGGCGGGGAGCTGTTTTTT.

This chain's CDR3 is CASSYGNTSGSYNEQFF. As DNA, the CDR3 is TGCGCCAGCAGCTACGGGAACACTAGCGGATCCTACAATGAGCAGTTCTTC. V and J are TRBV5-1 and TRBJ2-1; 8 bases map to TRBD2. Germline V gives CDR1 SGHRS, CDR2 YFSETQ. The CDR3 length is 17 residues. V lost 3 bases, J lost 1 base, and 9 bases stayed unmatched.

This chain links TRBV4-2 with TRBJ2-1; TRBD2 aligns across 7 bases. The germline CDR1 and CDR2 sequences are LGHNA and YNFKEQ. The CDR3 is 18 amino acids. Trimming at V came to 1 base and at J to 6 bases, leaving 15 bases not matched to a gene. Here the CDR3 DNA reads TGTGCCAGCAGCCAAGTTACCCTAGCGGTAAAAAAAACCAATGAGCAGTTCTTC. Translating it yields CASSQVTLAVKKTNEQFF.

The J gene is TRBJ1-2, the V gene TRBV9; D is undetermined. Germline values: CDR1 SGDLS, CDR2 YYNGEE. This CDR3 is built from 15 residues. Trimming stripped 3 bases from V and 4 bases from J, with 16 bases between. CDR3 coding DNA: TGTGCCAGCAGCGAACCCGGGTCCTCGTTCTATGGCTACACCTTC. Amino acid sequence: CASSEPGSSFYGYTF.

The chain links TRBV29-1 to TRBJ2-1; 9 bases are shared with TRBD1. Germline CDR1 SQVTM, CDR2 ANQGSEA. This CDR3 contains 14 residues. The trim removed 7 bases at V and 8 bases at J, leaving 12 bases unmatched. For the CDR3, the DNA is TGCAGCGCCTACCAACAGGGGGCTACATATGAGCAGTTCTTC. It is translated as CSAYQQGATYEQFF.

The CDR3 bases are TGTGCCAGCAGTTACAGGGGTGGGGAGACCCAGTACTTC. This sequence encodes CASSYRGGETQYF. V gene TRBV6-5 combines with J gene TRBJ2-5; TRBD1 is a possible D gene (5 bases). The CDR3 contains 13 residues. CDR1 MNHEY and CDR2 SVGAGI come from the germline V gene. Trimming pared 2 bases from V and 5 bases from J, leaving 9 bases between.

The table lists this clone with a few counts. The chain is built from TRBV4-1 and TRBJ1-1; D unclear. CDR1 and CDR2 (germline): MGHRA, YSYEKL. V lost 4 bases, J lost 4 bases, and 16 bases lay in between. CDR3 length equals 15 residues. The CDR3 sequence is CASSLIVVSGTEAFF. CDR3 in DNA: TGCGCCAGCAGCCTGATCGTCGTGTCGGGCACTGAAGCTTTCTTT.

The rearrangement joins TRBV6-4 to TRBJ2-1; TRBD1 might be the D (6 bases). With 0 bases removed from V and 9 bases from J, the gap between germline ends came to 9 bases. There are 13 residues in the CDR3. Germline V gene sequence: CDR1 MRHNA, CDR2 SNTAGT. CDR3 sequence: CASSDSSQGEQFF. In DNA, the CDR3 is TGTGCCAGCAGTGACTCATCACAGGGTGAGCAGTTCTTC.